This T cell receptor (beta chain) was sequenced in a study of blood T cell repertoires in COVID-19. Across the study: The United States, Italy and Spain supplied acute and convalescent COVID-19 samples.

The V end was cut by 6 bases, the J end by 7 bases, with 15 bases between. Germline assignment: CDR1 MNHEY and CDR2 SVGAGI. CDR3 size: 13 residues. Only in-frame clones appear in the TCRdb table, and some are missing; sequencing was by immunoSEQ multiplex PCR. The data contain over 200,000 clones, roughly 80% of them singletons. This receptor was obtained from a woman of 80 years or more with COVID-19, enrolled during active disease. Material for sequencing was peripheral blood. The chain joins TRBV6-5 to TRBJ1-1, with no clear D. The CDR3 protein is CASSRGADGEAFF. The DNA for the CDR3 is TGTGCCAGCAGCAGAGGAGCGGATGGTGAAGCTTTCTTT.